A selection of T cell receptor beta chains follows, all from one sample in a study of cytomegalovirus exposure and HLA in healthy donors. TCRdb's copy holds only in-frame clones and misses some; the assay was immunoSEQ multiplex PCR. The sample includes about 110,000 clones, roughly 70% of them seen just once. The sample consisted of PBMCs. These receptors were collected from a man younger than 45 in good health and CMV-seropositive. Each CDR3 is given with its conserved first and last residue. D genes are given only for firm matches. Clone size is not always given. Where it is, it says once, few, many or a class for expanded clones.

d_call: TRBD1; clone_size: -; v_call: TRBV6-4; j_call: TRBJ1-1; cdr3_aa: CASSLTGTGVTEAFF; cdr3_nt: TGTGCCAGCAGTCTTACCGGGACAGGGGTTACTGAAGCTTTCTTT
d_call: TRBD2; clone_size: once; v_call: TRBV5-4; j_call: TRBJ2-3; cdr3_aa: CASSLLTSGTGDTQYF; cdr3_nt: TGTGCCAGCAGCTTATTGACTAGCGGGACAGGTGATACGCAGTATTTT
d_call: TRBD1; clone_size: -; v_call: TRBV5-6; j_call: TRBJ2-5; cdr3_aa: CASSSSRGLQETQYF; cdr3_nt: TGTGCCAGCAGCTCTAGCAGGGGGCTTCAAGAGACCCAGTACTTC
d_call: -; clone_size: once; v_call: TRBV6-1; j_call: TRBJ1-2; cdr3_aa: CASSALAGTNYGYTF; cdr3_nt: TGTGCCAGCAGTGCTCTGGCAGGGACTAACTATGGCTACACCTTC
d_call: -; clone_size: -; v_call: TRBV28; j_call: TRBJ2-1; cdr3_aa: CASSLGTPNEQFF; cdr3_nt: TGTGCCAGCAGTCTTGGGACTCCCAATGAGCAGTTCTTC
d_call: -; clone_size: -; v_call: TRBV19; j_call: TRBJ1-1; cdr3_aa: CASSIGTEAFF; cdr3_nt: TGTGCCAGTAGTATTGGGACAGAAGCTTTCTTT
d_call: -; clone_size: -; v_call: TRBV27; j_call: TRBJ1-2; cdr3_aa: CASSLRGVDYGYTF; cdr3_nt: TGTGCCAGCAGTTTAAGAGGAGTGGACTATGGCTACACCTTC
d_call: -; clone_size: -; v_call: TRBV28; j_call: TRBJ1-5; cdr3_aa: CASSFGSTGRQPQHF; cdr3_nt: TGTGCCAGCAGTTTTGGATCAACAGGGCGGCAGCCCCAGCATTTT
d_call: -; clone_size: -; v_call: TRBV4-1; j_call: TRBJ1-2; cdr3_aa: CASSLQGRQAANYGYTF; cdr3_nt: TGCGCCAGCAGCCTACAAGGCCGACAGGCAGCTAACTATGGCTACACCTTC
d_call: -; clone_size: -; v_call: TRBV7-2; j_call: TRBJ1-2; cdr3_aa: CASSLAFRTGWGYTF; cdr3_nt: TGTGCCAGCAGCTTAGCGTTCCGGACGGGGTGGGGCTACACCTTC
d_call: -; clone_size: once; v_call: TRBV2; j_call: TRBJ2-7; cdr3_aa: CASSETPGVAYEQYF; cdr3_nt: TGTGCCAGCAGTGAAACCCCAGGGGTGGCCTACGAGCAGTACTTC
d_call: TRBD1; clone_size: -; v_call: TRBV5-1; j_call: TRBJ2-1; cdr3_aa: CASSLGGTVTSYNEQFF; cdr3_nt: TGCGCCAGCAGCTTGGGAGGGACAGTAACATCCTACAATGAGCAGTTCTTC
d_call: TRBD1; clone_size: -; v_call: TRBV6-1; j_call: TRBJ1-2; cdr3_aa: CASSFTGVTHGYTF; cdr3_nt: TGTGCCAGCAGTTTTACAGGGGTTACTCATGGCTACACCTTC
d_call: -; clone_size: -; v_call: TRBV25-1; j_call: TRBJ2-4; cdr3_aa: CASSARDTNIQYF; cdr3_nt: TGTGCCAGCAGTGCCCGGGACACCAACATTCAGTACTTC
d_call: TRBD1; clone_size: -; v_call: TRBV5-1; j_call: TRBJ1-1; cdr3_aa: CASSWGTGGTEAFF; cdr3_nt: TGCGCCAGCAGCTGGGGGACAGGAGGTACTGAAGCTTTCTTT
d_call: -; clone_size: few; v_call: TRBV7-3; j_call: TRBJ2-1; cdr3_aa: CASSLRPPAGSSYNEQFF; cdr3_nt: TGTGCCAGCAGCTTAAGGCCCCCCGCAGGCAGCTCCTACAATGAGCAGTTCTTC
d_call: TRBD1; clone_size: -; v_call: TRBV30; j_call: TRBJ1-4; cdr3_aa: CAWKAQTGAPSNEKLFF; cdr3_nt: TGTGCCTGGAAGGCACAGACAGGGGCCCCCTCTAATGAAAAACTGTTTTTT
d_call: TRBD1; clone_size: few; v_call: TRBV10-3; j_call: TRBJ2-7; cdr3_aa: CAISGGTGTYEQYF; cdr3_nt: TGTGCCATCAGTGGTGGGACAGGGACCTACGAGCAGTACTTC
d_call: -; clone_size: -; v_call: TRBV27; j_call: TRBJ1-1; cdr3_aa: CASTHFRGANTEAFF; cdr3_nt: TGTGCCAGCACTCACTTCAGGGGAGCGAACACTGAAGCTTTCTTT
d_call: -; clone_size: -; v_call: TRBV5-1; j_call: TRBJ2-1; cdr3_aa: CASVSGSKSYNEQFF; cdr3_nt: TGCGCCAGTGTATCCGGGAGCAAGTCTTACAATGAGCAGTTCTTC
d_call: -; clone_size: -; v_call: TRBV5-4; j_call: TRBJ2-3; cdr3_aa: CASSVDSTRSDTQYF; cdr3_nt: TGTGCCAGCAGTGTGGACTCAACCCGGTCAGATACGCAGTATTTT
d_call: -; clone_size: few; v_call: TRBV5-1; j_call: TRBJ2-3; cdr3_aa: CASSQYRVPPDTQYF; cdr3_nt: TGCGCCAGCAGCCAATACAGGGTCCCCCCAGATACGCAGTATTTT
d_call: -; clone_size: -; v_call: TRBV27; j_call: TRBJ2-3; cdr3_aa: CASSLTPASVPDTQYF; cdr3_nt: TGTGCCAGCAGTTTAACTCCGGCTAGCGTGCCAGATACGCAGTATTTT
d_call: -; clone_size: -; v_call: TRBV7-8; j_call: TRBJ2-1; cdr3_aa: CAGSLGGDGKSYNEQFF; cdr3_nt: TGTGCCGGCAGCTTGGGCGGGGACGGGAAATCCTACAATGAGCAGTTCTTC
d_call: -; clone_size: -; v_call: TRBV5-4; j_call: TRBJ1-2; cdr3_aa: CASSSGRATNYGYTF; cdr3_nt: TGTGCCAGCAGCTCCGGGAGGGCCACGAACTATGGCTACACCTTC
d_call: TRBD1; clone_size: -; v_call: TRBV19; j_call: TRBJ1-2; cdr3_aa: CASSFGQGYGYTF; cdr3_nt: TGTGCCAGTAGTTTTGGACAGGGCTATGGCTACACCTTC
d_call: -; clone_size: -; v_call: TRBV6-5; j_call: TRBJ2-2; cdr3_aa: CASRPTWGELFF; cdr3_nt: TGTGCCAGCAGGCCGACTTGGGGGGAGCTGTTTTTT
d_call: -; clone_size: -; v_call: TRBV6-1; j_call: TRBJ1-5; cdr3_aa: CASSEAVGGFLSNQPQHF; cdr3_nt: TGTGCCAGCAGTGAAGCTGTGGGAGGTTTTCTTAGCAATCAGCCCCAGCATTTT
d_call: -; clone_size: -; v_call: TRBV5-5; j_call: TRBJ1-5; cdr3_aa: CASSLDLTTGQPQHF; cdr3_nt: TGTGCCAGCAGCTTGGATCTAACCACAGGTCAGCCCCAGCATTTT
d_call: TRBD1; clone_size: -; v_call: TRBV5-1; j_call: TRBJ2-2; cdr3_aa: CASSPDRGNTGELFF; cdr3_nt: TGCGCCAGCAGCCCCGACAGGGGAAACACCGGGGAGCTGTTTTTT
d_call: TRBD1; clone_size: -; v_call: TRBV6-4; j_call: TRBJ2-4; cdr3_aa: CASSASWDSKNIQYF; cdr3_nt: TGTGCCAGCAGTGCGTCGTGGGACAGTAAAAACATTCAGTACTTC
d_call: TRBD1; clone_size: few; v_call: TRBV27; j_call: TRBJ2-1; cdr3_aa: CASTLRDRLSYNEQFF; cdr3_nt: TGTGCCAGCACCCTCCGGGACAGGCTCTCCTACAATGAGCAGTTCTTC
d_call: TRBD1; clone_size: -; v_call: TRBV2; j_call: TRBJ1-4; cdr3_aa: CASSEEQGARGEKLFF; cdr3_nt: TGTGCCAGCAGTGAGGAGCAGGGGGCGCGAGGTGAAAAACTGTTTTTT
d_call: -; clone_size: -; v_call: TRBV6-5; j_call: TRBJ1-1; cdr3_aa: CASKRGGSTEAFF; cdr3_nt: TGTGCCAGCAAACGGGGGGGCTCCACTGAAGCTTTCTTT
d_call: -; clone_size: few; v_call: TRBV19; j_call: TRBJ1-1; cdr3_aa: CASRDRNTEAFF; cdr3_nt: TGTGCCAGTAGGGACAGGAACACTGAAGCTTTCTTT
d_call: TRBD1; clone_size: few; v_call: TRBV7-7; j_call: TRBJ2-3; cdr3_aa: CASSQSGTGGDTQYF; cdr3_nt: TGTGCTAGCAGCCAATCCGGGACAGGGGGGGATACGCAGTATTTT
d_call: TRBD1; clone_size: few; v_call: TRBV5-1; j_call: TRBJ1-6; cdr3_aa: CASSARTGTDSPLHF; cdr3_nt: TGCGCCAGCAGCGCGAGGACAGGGACGGATTCACCCCTCCACTTT
d_call: -; clone_size: -; v_call: TRBV10-3; j_call: TRBJ1-5; cdr3_aa: CAIRQGLTNQPQHF; cdr3_nt: TGTGCCATCAGACAGGGTCTGACTAATCAGCCCCAGCATTTT
d_call: TRBD2; clone_size: -; v_call: TRBV4-1; j_call: TRBJ2-1; cdr3_aa: CASSLGGRTYEQFF; cdr3_nt: TGCGCCAGCAGCCTCGGCGGGAGAACCTATGAGCAGTTCTTC
d_call: -; clone_size: once; v_call: TRBV7-3; j_call: TRBJ1-1; cdr3_aa: CASSYGVDTEAFF; cdr3_nt: TGTGCCAGCAGCTATGGAGTGGACACTGAAGCTTTCTTT
d_call: TRBD1; clone_size: -; v_call: TRBV7-9; j_call: TRBJ1-2; cdr3_aa: CASSNGTGLFGYTF; cdr3_nt: TGTGCCAGCAGCAACGGGACAGGCCTCTTTGGCTACACCTTC
d_call: TRBD2; clone_size: few; v_call: TRBV4-3; j_call: TRBJ2-3; cdr3_aa: CASSLLAGGTDTQYF; cdr3_nt: TGCGCCAGCAGCCTTTTAGCGGGAGGGACAGATACGCAGTATTTT
d_call: TRBD1; clone_size: few; v_call: TRBV5-6; j_call: TRBJ1-2; cdr3_aa: CASSLGTGSEGYTF; cdr3_nt: TGTGCCAGCAGCTTGGGGACAGGGAGTGAGGGCTACACCTTC
d_call: -; clone_size: -; v_call: TRBV7-2; j_call: TRBJ1-5; cdr3_aa: CASSLRRSNTEGFPQPQHF; cdr3_nt: TGTGCCAGCAGCTTAAGGCGGTCGAATACGGAGGGGTTTCCCCAGCCCCAGCATTTT
d_call: -; clone_size: -; v_call: TRBV21-1; j_call: TRBJ2-5; cdr3_aa: CASIHQGVQETQYF; cdr3_nt: TGTGCCAGCATCCACCAAGGAGTCCAAGAGACCCAGTACTTC
d_call: TRBD2; clone_size: -; v_call: TRBV25-1; j_call: TRBJ2-1; cdr3_aa: CASSELGREGRHEQFF; cdr3_nt: TGTGCCAGCAGTGAACTTGGGCGGGAGGGCCGCCATGAGCAGTTCTTC
d_call: TRBD1; clone_size: -; v_call: TRBV6-5; j_call: TRBJ2-1; cdr3_aa: CASSPDRAIINEQFF; cdr3_nt: TGTGCCAGCAGCCCGGACAGGGCAATCATCAATGAGCAGTTCTTC
d_call: TRBD2; clone_size: -; v_call: TRBV5-1; j_call: TRBJ2-1; cdr3_aa: CASSLASASGSVNEQFF; cdr3_nt: TGCGCCAGCAGCTTGGCTTCGGCTAGCGGGAGTGTGAATGAGCAGTTCTTC
d_call: -; clone_size: -; v_call: TRBV5-1; j_call: TRBJ2-3; cdr3_aa: CASSLETEIRYF; cdr3_nt: TGCGCCAGCAGCTTGGAGACAGAGATCCGGTATTTT
d_call: -; clone_size: -; v_call: TRBV25-1; j_call: TRBJ1-4; cdr3_aa: CASSESGGINEKLFF; cdr3_nt: TGTGCCAGCAGTGAATCGGGGGGGATTAATGAAAAACTGTTTTTT
d_call: TRBD2; clone_size: -; v_call: TRBV7-2; j_call: TRBJ2-1; cdr3_aa: CASSLDTSVYEQFF; cdr3_nt: TGTGCCAGCAGCTTAGATACTAGCGTCTATGAGCAGTTCTTC
d_call: TRBD1; clone_size: -; v_call: TRBV27; j_call: TRBJ2-5; cdr3_aa: CASRDQGVQETQYF; cdr3_nt: TGTGCCAGCAGGGACCAGGGGGTACAAGAGACCCAGTACTTC
d_call: TRBD2; clone_size: -; v_call: TRBV5-1; j_call: TRBJ2-3; cdr3_aa: CASSVGTSGGASKNTQYF; cdr3_nt: TGCGCCAGCAGCGTCGGGACTAGCGGGGGGGCCAGTAAGAATACGCAGTATTTT
d_call: -; clone_size: -; v_call: TRBV6-6; j_call: TRBJ1-5; cdr3_aa: CVSRHSDQPQHF; cdr3_nt: TGTGTCAGCAGGCACAGTGATCAGCCCCAGCATTTT
d_call: -; clone_size: -; v_call: TRBV28; j_call: TRBJ1-5; cdr3_aa: CASSLGGEGNQPQHF; cdr3_nt: TGTGCCAGCAGTTTAGGGGGGGAGGGCAATCAGCCCCAGCATTTT
d_call: -; clone_size: -; v_call: TRBV7-3; j_call: TRBJ1-1; cdr3_aa: CASRTGGSGNTEAFF; cdr3_nt: TGTGCCAGCCGAACGGGGGGGTCGGGGAACACTGAAGCTTTCTTT
d_call: -; clone_size: -; v_call: TRBV5-5; j_call: TRBJ2-2; cdr3_aa: CASSPEGPRGTGELFF; cdr3_nt: TGTGCCAGCAGCCCGGAGGGGCCGCGAGGGACCGGGGAGCTGTTTTTT
d_call: TRBD1; clone_size: -; v_call: TRBV5-5; j_call: TRBJ1-2; cdr3_aa: CASSWGQGIFGGYTF; cdr3_nt: TGTGCCAGCAGCTGGGGACAGGGAATTTTCGGTGGCTACACCTTC